This T cell receptor (beta chain) was retrieved from a study of cytomegalovirus exposure and HLA in healthy donors. Background on the study: Around 80 million unique TCR sequences came from HLA-typed donors in an early release. Points from the study as a whole: On later analysis, the bulk of CMV-associated TCR beta chains appeared to be HLA-restricted. Available immune exposure information covered CMV serostatus only. Specific recognition of CMV antigens was confirmed in vitro for a few chains (all CMV-associated).

With regard to this clone: Its cognate antigen is unknown.

A multiplex PCR was run with 60 Vbeta primers and 13 Jbeta primers. Sequencing used immunoSEQ multiplex PCR; TCRdb keeps in-frame clones, though not all of them. The sample lists approximately 200,000 clones, around 74% occurring once. The CDR3 length is 15 residues. Germline V gives CDR1 SGHTA, CDR2 FQGNSA. Trimming took off 2 bases at V and 0 bases at J, with 10 bases between the two ends. This TCR was recovered from a girl aged 10-17 years in good health and CMV-seropositive. Sequencing used PBMCs. The V and J genes are TRBV7-2 and TRBJ2-5; D is perhaps TRBD2 (6 bases). CDR3 DNA: TGTGCCAGCAGCTTACTGCGGGGAAACCAAGAGACCCAGTACTTC. It yields the protein CASSLLRGNQETQYF.